This T cell receptor beta chain was sequenced during a study of T cell responses to AZD1222 COVID-19 vaccine. Regarding the study as a whole: White British people made up most donors, females outnumbered males, and clonal diversity was possibly underestimated. Regions 160-218 and 743-854 dominated among vaccine-associated CD4 TCRs spanning spike.

TCRdb's table, derived via immunoSEQ multiplex PCR, lists solely in-frame clones and lacks some. Counted here are about 110,000 clones, around 90% occurring once; the ten biggest clones make up 15%. Comment on this clone: Its target is not known.

V lost 1 base to trimming and J lost 3 bases; unmatched junction nucleotides: 2. CDR3 size: 15 residues. Germline CDR1 and CDR2: SGDLS and YYNGEE. The source material was peripheral blood, sampled 28 days after the second AZD1222 dose. The V call is TRBV9, the J call TRBJ2-1; 9 nucleotides line up with TRBD2. The source is an adult who received the AZD1222 COVID-19 vaccine. In nucleotides, the CDR3 is TGTGCCAGCAGCGTACTTAGCGGGGGCTACAATGAGCAGTTCTTC. This gives the protein CASSVLSGGYNEQFF.